This T cell receptor beta chain derives from a study of blood T cell repertoires in COVID-19. At the level of the study: The origin of the acute and convalescent COVID-19 samples was the United States, Italy and Spain.

Generated by immunoSEQ multiplex PCR, the TCRdb table keeps only in-frame clones and is missing some. Found here are a few hundred thousand clones, around 83% of them singletons; the top ten hold 5% to 5.5%. CDR1 and CDR2 (germline): SGHDN, FVKESK. This CDR3 has 15 residues. After removal of 4 bases from V and 0 bases from J, the junction contained 2 bases not matched to a gene. Participants, about 18 to 100 years old, spanned fewer than 25 US areas. Cohorts were based on clinical histories the participants reported. The sequence was obtained from a woman between 45 and 65 years old who had recovered from COVID-19. The specimen sequenced was PBMCs or T cells enriched from blood (not recorded which). The gene calls are TRBV14 and TRBJ1-4, with 7 bases fitting TRBD1. This CDR3 reads CASSPGTATNEKLFF. The CDR3, as DNA: TGTGCCAGCAGCCCTGGGACAGCAACTAATGAAAAACTGTTTTTT.